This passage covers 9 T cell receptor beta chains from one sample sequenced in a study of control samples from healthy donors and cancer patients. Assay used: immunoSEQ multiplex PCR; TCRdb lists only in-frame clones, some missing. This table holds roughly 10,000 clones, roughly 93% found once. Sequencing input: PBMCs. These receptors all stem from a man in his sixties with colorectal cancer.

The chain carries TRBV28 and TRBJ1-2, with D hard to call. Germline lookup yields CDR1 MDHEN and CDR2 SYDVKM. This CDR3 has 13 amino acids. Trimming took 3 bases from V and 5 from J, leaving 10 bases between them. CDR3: CASSFSWDYGYTF. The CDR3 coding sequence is TGTGCCAGCAGTTTTTCATGGGATTATGGCTACACCTTC.

CDR3 nucleotides: TGCGCCAGCAGCTTGGGTCAGCGTTCCCTCTACGAGCAGTACTTC. Translated, it gives CASSLGQRSLYEQYF. The chain combines TRBV5-1 with TRBJ2-7, with D uncertain. The CDR3 runs to 15 residues. Germline V gene data show CDR1 as SGHRS and CDR2 as YFSETQ. V was clipped by 0 bases and J by 3 bases, with 13 bases between them.

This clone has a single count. The CDR3 nucleotides read TGTGCCAGCTCACCAAGGGAAATGGCCTATGGCTACACCTTC. Protein sequence: CASSPREMAYGYTF. The genes are TRBV18 and TRBJ1-2; D is ambiguous. V was cut by 2 bases and J by 4 bases, with 11 bases left in between. The germline gives CDR1 KGHSH, CDR2 LQKENI. This CDR3 comprises 14 residues.

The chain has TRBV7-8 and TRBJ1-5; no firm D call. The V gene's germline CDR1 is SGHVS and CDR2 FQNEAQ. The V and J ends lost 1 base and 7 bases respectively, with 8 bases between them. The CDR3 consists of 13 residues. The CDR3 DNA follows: TGTGCCAGCAGCTTAGAAGGTGGGCAGCCCCAGCATTTT. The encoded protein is CASSLEGGQPQHF.

CDR3 nucleotides: TGTGCCAGCAGCTTATCTCGGGGGCGGGGACAAGAGACCCAGTACTTC. It encodes CASSLSRGRGQETQYF. The rearrangement uses TRBV7-8 and TRBJ2-5; D assignment may be TRBD1 or TRBD2 (6 bases each). This CDR3 comprises 16 residues. In germline, CDR1 is SGHVS, CDR2 FQNEAQ. V lost 2 bases to trimming and J lost 2 bases, with 15 bases between them.

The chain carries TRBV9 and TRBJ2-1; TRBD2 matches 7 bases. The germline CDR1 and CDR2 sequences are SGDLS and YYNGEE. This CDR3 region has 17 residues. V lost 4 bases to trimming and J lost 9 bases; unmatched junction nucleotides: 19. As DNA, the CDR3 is TGTGCCAGCAGCCCCCCGACTAGGACTAGTCGGGCAGGTGAGCAGTTCTTC. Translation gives CASSPPTRTSRAGEQFF.

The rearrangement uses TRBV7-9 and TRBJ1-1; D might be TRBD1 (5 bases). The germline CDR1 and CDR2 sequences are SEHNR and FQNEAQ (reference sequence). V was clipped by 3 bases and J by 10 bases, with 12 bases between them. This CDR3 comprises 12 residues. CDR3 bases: TGTGCCAGCAGCTTCACGGTGGACACAGCTTTCTTT. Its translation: CASSFTVDTAFF.

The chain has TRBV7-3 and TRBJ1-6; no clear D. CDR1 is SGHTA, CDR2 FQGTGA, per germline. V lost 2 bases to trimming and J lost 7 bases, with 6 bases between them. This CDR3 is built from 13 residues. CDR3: CASSLVVNSPLHF. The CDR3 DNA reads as TGTGCCAGCAGCTTAGTCGTCAATTCACCCCTCCACTTT.

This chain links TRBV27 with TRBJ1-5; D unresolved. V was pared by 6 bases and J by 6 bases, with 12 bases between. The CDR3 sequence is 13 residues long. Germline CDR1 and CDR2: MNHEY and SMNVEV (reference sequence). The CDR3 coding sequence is TGTGCCAGCAGCCCGCCGGGAGGTCAGCCCCAGCATTTT. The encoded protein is CASSPPGGQPQHF.